The 32 T cell receptor beta chains below were found in one sample sequenced in a study of technical replicates of blood from a handful of donors. Measured with immunoSEQ multiplex PCR; TCRdb has only the in-frame clones, and not every one. The repertoire holds about 97,000 clones, with over 85% as singletons. The sequencing input was T cells isolated from PBMCs. These receptors were obtained from a human donor in good health.

V and J are TRBV9 and TRBJ2-3; D not certain. CDR1 is SGDLS, CDR2 YYNGEE, per germline. The CDR3 runs to 14 residues. Trimming removed 5 bases from V and 1 base from J, with 11 bases in between. Written as DNA, the CDR3 is TGTGCCAGCAGTACGGGTGAGGGCACAGATACGCAGTATTTT. It translates to CASSTGEGTDTQYF.

J is TRBJ1-2 and V is TRBV9, with D possibly TRBD1 on 6 matching bases. The CDR3 sequence is 14 residues long. V was pared by 2 bases and J by 4 bases, with 12 bases between. Per the germline V gene, CDR1 is SGDLS and CDR2 is YYNGEE. The CDR3 spells CASSVYGQSYGYTF. The CDR3 bases are TGTGCCAGCAGCGTGTACGGACAGTCCTATGGCTACACCTTC.

The chain recombines TRBV7-9 with TRBJ1-1; the D gene is possibly TRBD1 (6 bases). CDR1 and CDR2 (germline): SEHNR, FQNEAQ (reference sequence). Between the trimmed V and J ends, which lost 5 bases and 1 base, there was a span of 14 bases. This CDR3 region has 15 residues. CDR3 DNA sequence: TGTGCCAGCAGCGAGTCCCCGGGACAGAACACTGAAGCTTTCTTT. It codes for CASSESPGQNTEAFF.

The gene calls are TRBV9 and TRBJ2-1; tentatively, D is TRBD2 (5 bases). Trimming left V 3 bases short and J 7 bases short, with 20 bases between. The CDR3 is made up of 16 amino acids. The germline gives CDR1 SGDLS, CDR2 YYNGEE. CDR3 residues: CASSAPSSGDENEQFF. DNA for the CDR3: TGTGCCAGCAGCGCCCCGTCCAGCGGAGACGAGAATGAGCAGTTCTTC.

V and J are TRBV2 and TRBJ1-5; D remains unclear. The V and J ends lost 3 bases and 5 bases respectively, with 5 bases between them. Germline V gene lookup returns CDR1 SNHLY and CDR2 FYNNEI. The CDR3 has 12 amino acids. The CDR3 spells CASSDTDQPQHF. CDR3 in DNA: TGTGCCAGCAGTGATACTGATCAGCCCCAGCATTTT.

Only a few counts were recorded for this clone. The gene calls are TRBV6-6 and TRBJ1-1, with 8 bases identical to TRBD1. Germline V gene lookup returns CDR1 MNHNY and CDR2 SVGAGI (reference sequence). The CDR3 extends over 11 amino acids. CDR3 nucleotides: TGTGCTACAGGGGGAAACACTGAAGCTTTCTTT. Translating it yields CATGGNTEAFF.

This clone is a singleton in its sample. The genes are TRBV6-4 and TRBJ1-2, with 8 positions matching TRBD1. CDR1 is MRHNA and CDR2 is SNTAGT in the germline V gene. The trim removed 2 bases at V and 9 bases at J, leaving 5 bases unmatched. The CDR3 runs 13 residues. This CDR3 is CASSDPRQGCYTF. The CDR3 DNA is TGTGCCAGCAGTGACCCTCGACAGGGGTGCTACACCTTC.

CDR3 amino acids: CASSVEDGSGQYF. CDR3 nucleotides: TGTGCCAGCAGCGTAGAGGACGGGAGCGGGCAGTATTTT. The chain carries TRBV9 and TRBJ2-3, with D perhaps TRBD2 (6 bases). The CDR3 contains 13 residues. Germline-derived CDR1 and CDR2 are SGDLS and YYNGEE. The germline V and J ends were trimmed by 0 bases and 11 bases, with 13 bases remaining between them.

This chain connects TRBV11-2 to TRBJ2-2; 8 positions agree with TRBD2. Germline V gene sequence: CDR1 SGHAT, CDR2 FQNNGV. After removal of 1 base from V and 6 bases from J, the junction contained 7 bases not matched to a gene. This CDR3 comprises 16 residues. CDR3 protein: CASSLAGGELAGELFF. CDR3 nucleotides: TGTGCCAGCAGCTTAGCGGGGGGGGAGCTAGCCGGGGAGCTGTTTTTT.

The gene calls are TRBV15 and TRBJ1-1, with a tentative D call TRBD1 (6 bases). CDR1 is LNHNV and CDR2 is YYDKDF in the germline V gene (reference sequence). This CDR3 is built from 13 residues. Trimming shortened V by 1 base and J by 4 bases, and 7 bases separated the two germline ends. CDR3 DNA: TGTGCCACCAGCAGAGGGGGGCTCACTGAAGCTTTCTTT. Encoded protein: CATSRGGLTEAFF.

This clone occurred once. The chain combines TRBV7-9 with TRBJ1-1; D is uncertain. V lost 5 bases, J lost 0 bases, and 10 bases lay in between. Looked up from germline, CDR1 is SEHNR and CDR2 is FQNEAQ (reference sequence). CDR3 size: 14 residues. CDR3 bases: TGTGCCAGCAGCACGCGGTGGGTGAACACTGAAGCTTTCTTT. This codes for CASSTRWVNTEAFF.

This chain connects TRBV7-3 to TRBJ1-3; 7 bases map to TRBD1. CDR3 size: 16 residues. The germline V gene has CDR1 SGHTA and CDR2 FQGTGA. The V segment lost 1 base and the J segment 0 bases; nucleotides outside the gene matches: 3. The CDR3 loop is CASSLNRGFSGNTIYF. In DNA, the CDR3 is TGTGCCAGCAGCTTAAACAGGGGCTTCTCTGGAAACACCATATATTTT.

The chain links TRBV2 to TRBJ1-1; 7 bases fit TRBD1. There are 13 residues in the CDR3. CDR1 is SNHLY, CDR2 FYNNEI, per germline. Unmatched junction bases numbered 6, after V lost 6 bases and J lost 5 bases. Written as DNA, the CDR3 is TGTGCCAGCAGCGACAGGGCTCGAACTGAAGCTTTCTTT. It yields the protein CASSDRARTEAFF.

CDR3 in amino acids: CASSIMREVELGELFF. The DNA of the CDR3 is TGTGCCAGTAGTATTATGCGGGAGGTCGAGTTGGGGGAGCTGTTTTTT. The V gene is TRBV19, the J gene TRBJ2-2; 8 positions match TRBD2. The junction had 11 bases not matched to a gene; V was cut back by 3 bases and J by 8 bases. This CDR3 has 16 residues. Germline assignment: CDR1 LNHDA and CDR2 SQIVND (reference sequence). The variable domain in full, with the rest retrieved from reference TRBV19 and TRBJ2-2, is DGGITQSPKYLFRKEGQNVTLSCEQNLNHDAMYWYRQDPGQGLRLIYYSQIVNDFQKGDIAEGYSVSREKKESFPLTVTSAQKNPTAFYLCASSIMREVELGELFFGEGSRLTVL.

This clone appeared once. This chain joins TRBV7-9 and TRBJ1-4; D unresolved. V gave up 2 bases and J gave up 3 bases, with 13 bases separating them. CDR1 SEHNR and CDR2 FQNEAQ come from the germline V gene (reference sequence). This CDR3 is built from 16 residues. The CDR3 DNA is TGTGCCAGCAGCTTATACGCCGCGGGTGCTAATGAAAAACTGTTTTTT. It yields the protein CASSLYAAGANEKLFF.

The chain is built from TRBV27 and TRBJ1-6; D possibly corresponds to TRBD1 (5 bases). V was shortened by 8 bases and J by 10 bases, with 18 bases between the two germline ends. CDR3 length equals 14 residues. Germline CDR1 MNHEY, CDR2 SMNVEV (reference sequence). CDR3 sequence reads: CASALGQGTSPLHF. The CDR3 DNA follows: TGTGCCAGCGCTCTTGGGCAGGGAACATCACCCCTCCACTTT.

This clone has just one count. The rearrangement uses TRBV5-7 and TRBJ1-5, with D hard to call. TRBV5-7 is filed as an ORF, its function uncertain. Deletions cut 7 bases from V and 2 bases from J, with 22 bases between. There are 17 residues in the CDR3. CDR3 residues: CASVIRRGLRGNQPQHF. The CDR3, as DNA: TGTGCCAGCGTCATTCGCCGAGGGTTAAGGGGCAATCAGCCCCAGCATTTT.

This chain links TRBV9 with TRBJ2-7, with 7 bases identical to TRBD1. Germline V gene data show CDR1 as SGDLS and CDR2 as YYNGEE. CDR3 length: 13 residues. The ends lost 3 bases at V and 3 bases at J; junction bases unmatched: 3. The CDR3 sequence: CASSAGQLYEQYF. The DNA of the CDR3 is TGTGCCAGCAGCGCGGGACAGCTCTACGAGCAGTACTTC. The full variable domain, its missing parts supplied by reference TRBV9 and TRBJ2-7, is DSGVTQTPKHLITATGQRVTLRCSPRSGDLSVYWYQQSLDQGLQFLIQYYNGEERAKGNILERFSAQQFPDLHSELNLSSLELGDSALYFCASSAGQLYEQYFGPGTRLTVT.

J is TRBJ2-1 and V is TRBV13; 9 bases align to TRBD2. CDR3 length: 15 residues. Germline assignment: CDR1 PRHDT and CDR2 FYEKMQ (reference sequence). V lost 0 bases to trimming and J lost 8 bases; unmatched junction nucleotides: 5. CDR3: CASSLGGTSIYEQFF. In DNA form, the CDR3 reads TGTGCCAGCAGCTTAGGCGGGACTAGCATTTATGAGCAGTTCTTC.

This clone has only one observation. This chain links TRBV29-1 with TRBJ1-1; 10 bases match TRBD1. V dropped 8 bases and J dropped 4; count of bases not matched to a gene: 13. Germline assignment: CDR1 SQVTM and CDR2 ANQGSEA. The CDR3 contains 15 residues. This chain's CDR3 is CSLIPADRGLTEAFF. CDR3 bases: TGCAGCCTCATTCCTGCAGACAGGGGGCTCACTGAAGCTTTCTTT.

The V and J genes are TRBV6-1 and TRBJ2-3, with 8 bases that match TRBD2. V was pared by 2 bases and J by 9 bases, with 10 bases of the junction left unmatched. The CDR3 has 15 amino acids. Looked up from germline, CDR1 is MNHNS and CDR2 is SASEGT. CDR3 nucleotide sequence: TGTGCCAGCAGTGAATCCCGGGGGGGGGAGAGGACGCAGTATTTT. Its protein product is CASSESRGGERTQYF.

The count of this clone is one. The gene calls are TRBV6-5 and TRBJ1-1; the match to TRBD1 covers 7 bases. The germline gives CDR1 MNHEY, CDR2 SVGAGI. CDR3 length: 16 residues. V shed 1 base, J shed 3 bases, and the junction held 8 bases outside the gene matches. The DNA for the CDR3 is TGTGCCAGCAGTTACTGGAGACAGGGAGAGGACACTGAAGCTTTCTTT. This translates into CASSYWRQGEDTEAFF.

The J gene is TRBJ2-5, the V gene TRBV7-9, with D tentatively TRBD2 (7 bases). The CDR3 spans 16 residues. CDR1 and CDR2 from the germline V gene are SEHNR and FQNEAQ (reference sequence). V was trimmed by 2 bases and J by 1 base, leaving 14 bases between them. The CDR3 region has the DNA TGTGCCAGCAGCTTAAGGGGGGGGGATGTCCAAGAGACCCAGTACTTC. It encodes CASSLRGGDVQETQYF.

The chain carries TRBV18 and TRBJ2-7; TRBD1 aligns across 9 bases. The V and J ends lost 2 bases and 5 bases, in that order; junction bases with no gene match: 7. Germline V gene lookup returns CDR1 KGHSH and CDR2 LQKENI. The CDR3 contains 15 residues. The DNA for the CDR3 is TGTGCCAGCTCACCAATTCCGGACAGGGGCCACGAGCAGTACTTC. This translates into CASSPIPDRGHEQYF.

The V and J genes are TRBV19 and TRBJ2-7; TRBD1 matches at 7 bases. The CDR3 is 14 residues long. Germline lookup yields CDR1 LNHDA and CDR2 SQIVND (reference sequence). The CDR3 DNA sequence: TGTGCAAGCCGTGGGACAGCCAGCTCCTACGAGCAGTACTTC. This gives the protein CASRGTASSYEQYF.

The chain is built from TRBV2 and TRBJ2-7; 10 nucleotides align to TRBD1. Germline loops: CDR1 SNHLY, CDR2 FYNNEI. Unmatched junction bases numbered 5, after V lost 6 bases and J lost 3 bases. CDR3 length: 14 amino acids. The DNA of the CDR3 is TGTGCCAGCAGGGGACAGGGGATTTTCTACGAGCAGTACTTC. It is translated as CASRGQGIFYEQYF.

J is TRBJ2-7 and V is TRBV7-6; 14 nucleotides line up with TRBD2. CDR1 is SGHVS and CDR2 is FNYEAQ in the germline V gene. Germline trimming cut 3 bases from V and 5 bases from J; bases unmatched to any gene: 6. This CDR3 has 16 amino acids. The CDR3 loop reads CASSLGTSGSVHEQYF. The CDR3 region has the DNA TGTGCCAGCAGCTTGGGGACTAGCGGGAGTGTCCACGAGCAGTACTTC.

Only one count was recorded for this clone. The V call is TRBV9, the J call TRBJ2-5, with a possible D match to TRBD1 (6 bases). Trimming took off 4 bases at V and 2 bases at J, with 9 bases between the two ends. The germline V gene has CDR1 SGDLS and CDR2 YYNGEE. The CDR3 sequence is 13 residues long. In nucleotides, the CDR3 is TGTGCCAGCAGCCCACAGGGTCAAGAGACCCAGTACTTC. This translates into CASSPQGQETQYF.

J is TRBJ2-1 and V is TRBV9; 10 bases match TRBD2. This CDR3 is 15 amino acids long. Germline CDR1 reads SGDLS; CDR2 reads YYNGEE. The V and J ends lost 0 bases and 10 bases, in that order; junction bases with no gene match: 7. Written as DNA, the CDR3 is TGTGCCAGCAGCGTAGAAAGCGGGAGGGCCAAAGAGCAGTTCTTC. It specifies CASSVESGRAKEQFF.

CDR3 sequence reads: CASSLGGIAGGEQYF. DNA for the CDR3: TGTGCCAGCAGCTTGGGGGGGATAGCGGGAGGCGAGCAGTACTTC. The J gene is TRBJ2-7, the V gene TRBV7-9; 10 bases are a match to TRBD2. V was pared by 3 bases and J by 6 bases, with 8 bases of the junction left unmatched. Germline CDR1 SEHNR, CDR2 FQNEAQ (reference sequence). CDR3 length equals 15 residues.

This chain links TRBV6-6 with TRBJ2-3; D uncertain. V was clipped by 2 bases and J by 2 bases, with 14 bases between them. This CDR3 has 16 amino acids. Germline-derived CDR1 and CDR2 are MNHNY and SVGAGI (reference sequence). In DNA form, the CDR3 reads TGTGCCAGCAGTTACGATTTCAACAGCCTCACAGATACGCAGTATTTT. It specifies CASSYDFNSLTDTQYF.

CDR3 DNA sequence: TGTGCCAGCAGTTATTGGGGGGTTTCGTATTTT. This codes for CASSYWGVSYF. The genes are TRBV25-1 and TRBJ1-3; D is possibly TRBD1 (5 bases). This CDR3 spans 11 amino acids. Between the trimmed V and J ends, which lost 5 bases and 16 bases, there was a span of 15 bases. Germline V gene data show CDR1 as MGHDK and CDR2 as SYGVNS.